The 12 T cell receptor beta chains below come from one sample, sequenced in a study of identical twins. TCRdb called the 5' RACE reads again in MiXCR, with one record for every CDR3 protein. The table records about 500,000 distinct CDR3 sequences, 13% to 15% of them present only once. The same data also contributed to another study, on yellow fever vaccine responses in identical twins.

Source material: CD4+ T cells sorted from blood. Every receptor here comes from a woman younger than 35 in good health.

The chain employs TRBV6-2 or TRBV6-3 and TRBJ1-2; 8 nucleotides line up with TRBD1. This CDR3 spans 14 amino acids. The germline CDR1 and CDR2 sequences are MNHEY and SVGEGT. V lost 6 bases and J lost 9; bases outside the gene matches: 12. The CDR3 spells CASREDRDRMSYTF. CDR3 in DNA: TGTGCCAGCAGGGAGGACAGGGACAGGATGAGCTACACCTTC.

The chain is built from TRBV20-1 and TRBJ1-5; D might be TRBD1 (5 bases). CDR1 and CDR2 (germline): DFQATT, SNEGSKA (reference sequence). Trimming shortened V by 5 bases and J by 0 bases, and 11 bases separated the two germline ends. This CDR3 has 14 residues. DNA for the CDR3: TGCAGTGCTCGGGACGGGAATAGCAATCAGCCCCAGCATTTT. It encodes CSARDGNSNQPQHF.

This clonotype has only a few counts. The chain combines TRBV12-5 with TRBJ2-2; D unresolved. The ends were cut back, 1 base at V and 3 bases at J, with 3 bases in the middle. This CDR3 contains 13 residues. The germline gives CDR1 LGHNT, CDR2 FRNRAP. CDR3 region: CASGLDHTGELFF. CDR3 DNA: TGTGCTAGTGGTTTGGACCACACCGGGGAGCTGTTTTTT.

The chain recombines TRBV12-3 or TRBV12-4 with TRBJ2-1; TRBD1 aligns across 11 bases. The ends lost 5 bases at V and 2 bases at J; junction bases unmatched: 5. The CDR3 length is 16 residues. CDR3 nucleotides: TGTGCCAGCAGTCCGTGGACAGGGGGCGCCTACAATGAGCAGTTCTTC. It encodes CASSPWTGGAYNEQFF.

In its sample, this clonotype was seen a few times. The chain combines TRBV11-3 with TRBJ2-3; 7 bases fit TRBD2. The CDR3 runs 15 residues. Per germline, CDR1 SGHNT and CDR2 YENEEA. V trimming: 5 bases; J trimming: 1 base; junction bases outside the gene matches: 6. The CDR3 coding sequence is TGTGCCAGCAGCACCGGGGACTATGGCACAGATACGCAGTATTTT. Translated: CASSTGDYGTDTQYF.

This sequence joins TRBV3-1 and TRBJ2-7, with 7 positions matching TRBD2. With V trimmed by 1 base and J by 4 bases, 4 bases remained unmatched. CDR1 and CDR2 from the germline V gene are LGHDT and YNNKEL (reference sequence). The CDR3 sequence is 14 residues long. CDR3 DNA sequence: TGTGCCAGCAGCCAAGGGAAGCGGGGTTACGAGCAGTACTTC. Protein product: CASSQGKRGYEQYF.

This clonotype was observed a handful of times. V is TRBV6-1 and J is TRBJ1-3, with 7 bases that match TRBD1. In germline, CDR1 is MNHNS, CDR2 SASEGT. The CDR3 is 14 residues long. Unmatched junction bases numbered 3, after V lost 5 bases and J lost 2 bases. The CDR3 sequence is CASSKDRAGNTIYF. In DNA form, the CDR3 reads TGTGCCAGCAGTAAAGACAGGGCTGGAAACACCATATATTTT.

This clonotype was seen at least ten times. The chain employs TRBV29-1 and TRBJ2-7, with D possibly TRBD2 on 6 matching bases. The germline V gene has CDR1 SQVTM and CDR2 ANQGSEA. Trimming removed 4 bases from V and 5 bases from J, with 12 bases in between. The CDR3 runs to 12 residues. The CDR3 region is CSVGGWGDEQYF. CDR3 nucleotide sequence: TGCAGCGTTGGAGGGTGGGGGGACGAGCAGTACTTC.

The V gene is TRBV5-1, the J gene TRBJ2-2; 13 nucleotides align to TRBD2. The CDR3 is made up of 16 amino acids. The trim removed 4 bases at V and 4 bases at J, leaving 4 bases unmatched. Germline assignment: CDR1 SGHRS and CDR2 YFSETQ. This chain's CDR3 is CASSGTSGRATGELFF. DNA of the CDR3: TGCGCCAGCAGCGGAACTAGCGGGAGGGCCACCGGGGAGCTGTTTTTT.

In its sample, this clonotype was seen many times. The V gene is TRBV3-1, the J gene TRBJ1-1, with 7 nucleotides matching TRBD1. Per the germline V gene, CDR1 is LGHDT and CDR2 is YNNKEL (reference sequence). This CDR3 has 13 residues. The junction had 7 bases not matched to a gene; V was cut back by 0 bases and J by 12 bases. This CDR3 is CASSQDDRVRTFF. CDR3 in DNA: TGTGCCAGCAGCCAAGACGACAGGGTTAGAACTTTCTTT.

This clonotype was counted a few times. The chain employs TRBV20-1 and TRBJ2-1; 12 bases fit TRBD2. The CDR3 has 14 residues. Trimming cost V 6 bases and J 4 bases; bases outside gene matches: 4. Per germline, CDR1 DFQATT and CDR2 SNEGSKA (reference sequence). CDR3: CSARTSGTYNEQFF. CDR3 coding DNA: TGCAGTGCGAGGACTAGCGGGACTTACAATGAGCAGTTCTTC.

This rearrangement joins TRBV27 to TRBJ2-4; no definite D call. CDR3 length: 16 amino acids. The germline V gene has CDR1 MNHEY and CDR2 SMNVEV (reference sequence). V lost 4 bases, J lost 2 bases, and 15 bases lay in between. CDR3 region: CASSSPSGRSKNIQYF. In nucleotides, the CDR3 is TGTGCCAGCAGTTCACCCTCGGGCAGATCCAAAAACATTCAGTACTTC.